This T cell receptor beta chain was documented in a study of T cell repertoires in cytomegalovirus infection. This clonotype was detected a few times. Trimming at V came to 0 bases and at J to 7 bases, leaving 20 bases not matched to a gene. The CDR3 spans 18 residues. Germline loops: CDR1 SQVTM, CDR2 ANQGSEA. TCRdb redid the calling of the reads with MiXCR, one entry per CDR3 protein. The sample lists more than 140,000 distinct CDR3 sequences; about 6.3% were seen once. The receptor was derived from a human donor in good health (CMV status not recorded). Some clones in this sample may be carry-over from other donors' samples. The chain uses TRBV29-1 and TRBJ2-5; 7 bases map to TRBD2. The sequenced sample consisted of PBMCs. CDR3 bases: TGCAGCGTTGAAGATCCCGACCTCGGAGCGGGGTCTGGGGGGACCCAGTACTTC. The encoded protein is CSVEDPDLGAGSGGTQYF.